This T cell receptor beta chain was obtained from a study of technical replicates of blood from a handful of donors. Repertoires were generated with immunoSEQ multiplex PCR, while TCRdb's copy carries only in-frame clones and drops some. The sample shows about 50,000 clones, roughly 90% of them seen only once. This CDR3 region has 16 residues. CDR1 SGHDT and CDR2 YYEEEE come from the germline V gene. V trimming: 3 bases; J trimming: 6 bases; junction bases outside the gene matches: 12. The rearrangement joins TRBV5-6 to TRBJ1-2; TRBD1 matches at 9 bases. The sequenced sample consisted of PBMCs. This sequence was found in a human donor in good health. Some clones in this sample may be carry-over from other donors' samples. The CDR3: CASSSAPRGQGDGYTF. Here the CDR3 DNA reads TGTGCCAGCAGCTCCGCCCCCCGGGGACAGGGTGATGGCTACACCTTC.